This TCR beta chain was sequenced during a study of early T cells in non-severe SARS-CoV-2 infection. As for the study in general: It was bulk RNA from unsorted whole blood that was sequenced, and the chains were unpaired. Study outcomes and limitations: VDJdb-based annotation leaned toward anti-spike CD8 responses and missed private and CD4 specificities.

The CDR3 is 13 amino acids. The V end lost 5 bases, the J end lost 3 bases, and 10 bases lay between the germline ends. Germline V gene lookup returns CDR1 SQVTM and CDR2 ANQGSEA. With respect to this clonotype: Its specificity is unknown.

A single record per CDR3 protein comes from TCRdb applying MiXCR to the 5' RACE reads. Among about 66,000 distinct CDR3 sequences listed, around 14% were seen once. This sequence joins TRBV29-1 and TRBJ2-2, with D hard to call. The sequenced sample was whole blood. This TCR came from an adult who was a healthcare worker with PCR-confirmed SARS-CoV-2 infection or an uninfected control (not recorded which). The DNA of the CDR3 is TGCAGCGTTAGCGCGACCTACACCGGGGAGCTGTTTTTT. It specifies CSVSATYTGELFF.